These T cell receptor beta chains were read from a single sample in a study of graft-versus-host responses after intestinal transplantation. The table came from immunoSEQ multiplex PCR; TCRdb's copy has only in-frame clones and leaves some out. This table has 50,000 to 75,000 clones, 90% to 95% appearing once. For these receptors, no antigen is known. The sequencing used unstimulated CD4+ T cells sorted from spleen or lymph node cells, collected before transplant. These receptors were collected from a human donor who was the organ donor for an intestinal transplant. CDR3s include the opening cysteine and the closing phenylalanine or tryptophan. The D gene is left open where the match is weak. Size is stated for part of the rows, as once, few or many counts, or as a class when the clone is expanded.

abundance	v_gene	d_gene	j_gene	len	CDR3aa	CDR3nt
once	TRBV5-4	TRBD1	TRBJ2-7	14	CASWRTGDSYEQYF	TGTGCCAGCTGGCGGACAGGGGATTCCTACGAGCAGTACTTC
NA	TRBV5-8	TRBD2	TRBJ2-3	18	CASSLRAGGPYGTDTQYF	TGTGCCAGCAGCTTACGTGCGGGGGGGCCGTATGGCACAGATACGCAGTATTTT
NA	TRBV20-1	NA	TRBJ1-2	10	CSPGNYGYTF	TGCAGCCCTGGAAACTATGGCTACACCTTC
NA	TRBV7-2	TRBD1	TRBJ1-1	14	CASSYDRADTEAFF	TGTGCCAGCAGCTACGACAGGGCGGACACTGAAGCTTTCTTT
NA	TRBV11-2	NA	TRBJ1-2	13	CASRPTGGYGYTF	TGTGCCAGCAGACCGACTGGGGGCTATGGCTACACCTTC
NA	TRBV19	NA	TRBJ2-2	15	CASSLRRASPGELFF	TGTGCCAGTAGTCTCCGGAGGGCTAGCCCCGGGGAGCTGTTTTTT
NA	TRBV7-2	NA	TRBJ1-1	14	CASSLGWRDTEAFF	TGTGCCAGCAGCTTAGGTTGGAGGGACACTGAAGCTTTCTTT
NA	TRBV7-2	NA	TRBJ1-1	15	CASSLAQGMNTEAFF	TGTGCCAGCAGCTTAGCGCAGGGAATGAACACTGAAGCTTTCTTT
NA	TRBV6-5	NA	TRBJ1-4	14	CASTSWRRSEKLFF	TGTGCCAGCACTTCGTGGAGGAGGAGTGAAAAACTGTTTTTT
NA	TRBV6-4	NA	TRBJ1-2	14	CASRRSQGNYGYTF	TGTGCCAGCAGACGCTCCCAGGGGAACTATGGCTACACCTTC
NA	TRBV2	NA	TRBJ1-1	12	CASGEGERRAFF	TGTGCCAGCGGGGAAGGGGAACGGCGAGCTTTCTTT
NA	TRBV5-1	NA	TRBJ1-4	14	CASSLRDGNEKLFF	TGCGCCAGCAGCTTGAGGGACGGTAATGAAAAACTGTTTTTT
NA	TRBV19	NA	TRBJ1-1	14	CASSPTGGYSEAFF	TGTGCCAGTAGTCCCACAGGAGGTTACTCTGAAGCTTTCTTT
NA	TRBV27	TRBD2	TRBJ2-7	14	CASSPRRLAEEQYF	TGTGCCAGCAGTCCCCGCCGACTAGCAGAAGAGCAGTACTTC
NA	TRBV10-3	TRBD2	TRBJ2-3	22	CAISEPPGTSGGASIYTDTQYF	TGTGCCATCAGTGAACCGCCCGGGACTAGCGGGGGGGCTTCCATATACACAGATACGCAGTATTTT
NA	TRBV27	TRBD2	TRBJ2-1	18	CASSSPSTRGSSYNEQFF	TGTGCCAGCAGTTCCCCCTCCACGCGGGGGAGCTCCTACAATGAGCAGTTCTTC
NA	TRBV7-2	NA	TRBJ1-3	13	CASSTRTANTIYF	TGTGCCAGCAGCACTCGGACTGCAAACACCATATATTTT
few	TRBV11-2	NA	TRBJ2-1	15	CASSLGGTVYNEQFF	TGTGCCAGCAGCTTGGGGGGGACAGTCTACAATGAGCAGTTCTTC
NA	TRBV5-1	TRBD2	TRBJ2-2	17	CASSLIRGGSNTGELFF	TGCGCCAGCAGCTTGATTCGCGGGGGGTCGAACACCGGGGAGCTGTTTTTT
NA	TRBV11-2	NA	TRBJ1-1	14	CASSFPGRGTEAFF	TGTGCCAGCAGCTTCCCGGGGAGGGGCACTGAAGCTTTCTTT
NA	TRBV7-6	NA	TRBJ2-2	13	CASSQRNTGELFF	TGTGCCAGCAGCCAGAGAAACACCGGGGAGCTGTTTTTT
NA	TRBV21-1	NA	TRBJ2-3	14	CASSTRTGTDTQYF	TGTGCCAGCAGCACACGGACAGGGACAGATACGCAGTATTTT
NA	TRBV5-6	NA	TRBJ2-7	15	CASSLGSQATYEQYF	TGTGCCAGCAGCTTGGGTTCGCAGGCAACCTACGAGCAGTACTTC
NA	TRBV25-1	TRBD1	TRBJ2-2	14	CASTPGQGTGELFF	TGTGCCAGCACCCCGGGACAGGGAACCGGGGAGCTGTTTTTT
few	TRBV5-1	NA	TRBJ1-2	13	CASSGTGGRGYTF	TGCGCCAGCAGCGGGACGGGGGGTCGAGGCTACACCTTC
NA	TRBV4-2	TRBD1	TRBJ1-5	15	CASSPGQGTYQPQHF	TGTGCCAGCAGTCCGGGACAGGGGACCTATCAGCCCCAGCATTTT
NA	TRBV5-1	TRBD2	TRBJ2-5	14	CASSLGTRGETQYF	TGCGCCAGCAGCCTCGGGACTAGAGGGGAGACCCAGTACTTC
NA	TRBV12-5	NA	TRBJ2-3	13	CASGFPSPDTQYF	TGTGCTAGTGGTTTCCCCTCCCCAGATACGCAGTATTTT
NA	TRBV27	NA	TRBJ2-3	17	CASSLSPKRSHTDTQYF	TGTGCCAGCAGTTTATCTCCCAAACGATCCCACACAGATACGCAGTATTTT
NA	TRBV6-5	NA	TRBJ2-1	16	CASSYSGRRGNNEQFF	TGTGCCAGCAGTTACTCGGGTCGGAGGGGCAACAATGAGCAGTTCTTC
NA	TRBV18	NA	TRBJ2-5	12	CASSPVQETQYF	TGTGCCAGCTCACCGGTACAAGAGACCCAGTACTTC
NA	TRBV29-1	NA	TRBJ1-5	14	CSVVKGRGNQPQHF	TGCAGCGTTGTAAAGGGACGAGGCAATCAGCCCCAGCATTTT
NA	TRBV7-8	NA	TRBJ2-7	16	CASSLVQGAYPSEQYF	TGTGCCAGCAGCTTAGTTCAAGGGGCCTATCCTAGCGAGCAGTACTTC
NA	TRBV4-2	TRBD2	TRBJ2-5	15	CASSQGRGDVETQYF	TGTGCCAGCAGCCAAGGCCGGGGGGATGTGGAGACCCAGTACTTC
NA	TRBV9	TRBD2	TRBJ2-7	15	CASSVGLADSYEQYF	TGTGCCAGCAGCGTAGGGCTAGCGGACTCCTACGAGCAGTACTTC
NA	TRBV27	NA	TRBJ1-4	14	CASSLQGRREKLFF	TGTGCCAGCAGTTTGCAGGGCAGGAGGGAAAAACTGTTTTTT
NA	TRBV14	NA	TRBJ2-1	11	CASSQAGGQFF	TGTGCCAGCAGCCAAGCCGGGGGGCAGTTCTTC
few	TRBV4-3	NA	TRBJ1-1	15	CASSQDQGRYTEAFF	TGCGCCAGCAGCCAAGATCAAGGGAGGTACACTGAAGCTTTCTTT
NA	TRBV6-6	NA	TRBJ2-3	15	CASRNEGLVTDTQYF	TGTGCCAGCAGGAACGAGGGTTTGGTCACAGATACGCAGTATTTT
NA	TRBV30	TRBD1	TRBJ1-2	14	CAWIGDRDNYGYTF	TGTGCCTGGATCGGGGACAGGGATAACTATGGCTACACCTTC
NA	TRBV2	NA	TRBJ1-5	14	CASSRRHDNQPQHF	TGTGCCAGCAGTCGGCGGCATGACAATCAGCCCCAGCATTTT
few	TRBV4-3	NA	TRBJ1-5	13	CASSQDGNQPQHF	TGCGCCAGCAGCCAAGACGGGAATCAGCCCCAGCATTTT
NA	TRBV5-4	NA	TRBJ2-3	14	CASDSKGGTDTQYF	TGTGCCAGCGACTCCAAAGGTGGGACAGATACGCAGTATTTT
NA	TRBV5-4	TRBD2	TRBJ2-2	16	CASSLRTSGGAGELFF	TGTGCCAGCAGCCTTCGGACTAGCGGGGGGGCCGGGGAGCTGTTTTTT
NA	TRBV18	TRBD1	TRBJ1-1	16	CASSPGTGSRNTEAFF	TGTGCCAGCTCACCTGGGACAGGGTCCCGAAACACTGAAGCTTTCTTT
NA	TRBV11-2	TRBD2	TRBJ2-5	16	CASSSRVAGGQETQYF	TGTGCCAGCAGCTCACGGGTAGCGGGGGGACAAGAGACCCAGTACTTC
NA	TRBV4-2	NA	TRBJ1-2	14	CASRQAGQNYGYTF	TGTGCCAGCAGACAAGCCGGACAGAACTATGGCTACACCTTC
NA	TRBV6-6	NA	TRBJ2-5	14	CASSYGRHRETQYF	TGTGCCAGCAGTTACGGGCGGCATCGGGAGACCCAGTACTTC
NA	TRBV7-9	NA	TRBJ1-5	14	CASSLAGNNQPQHF	TGTGCCAGCAGCTTAGCGGGGAACAATCAGCCCCAGCATTTT
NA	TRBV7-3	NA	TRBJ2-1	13	CASSLGRYNEQFF	TGTGCCAGCAGCTTAGGGCGGTACAATGAGCAGTTCTTC
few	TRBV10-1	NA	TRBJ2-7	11	CASSERLSSYF	TGCGCCAGCAGTGAAAGGCTTTCCTCGTACTTC
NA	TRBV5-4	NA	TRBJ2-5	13	CASSLVHRETQYF	TGTGCCAGCAGCTTAGTCCATAGAGAGACCCAGTACTTC
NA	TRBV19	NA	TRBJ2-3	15	CASSNQGTSTDTQYF	TGTGCCAGTAGTAACCAGGGTACTAGCACAGATACGCAGTATTTT